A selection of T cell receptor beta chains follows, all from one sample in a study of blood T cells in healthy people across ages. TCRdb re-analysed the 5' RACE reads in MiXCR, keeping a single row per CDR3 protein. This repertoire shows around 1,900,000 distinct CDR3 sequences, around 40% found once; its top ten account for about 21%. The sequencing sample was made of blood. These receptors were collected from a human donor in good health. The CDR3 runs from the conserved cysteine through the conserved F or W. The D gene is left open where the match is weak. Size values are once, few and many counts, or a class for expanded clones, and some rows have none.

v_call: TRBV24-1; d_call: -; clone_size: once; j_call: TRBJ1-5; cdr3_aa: CATSDSGERGNQPQHF; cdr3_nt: TGTGCCACCAGTGATTCTGGGGAACGGGGCAATCAGCCCCAGCATTTT
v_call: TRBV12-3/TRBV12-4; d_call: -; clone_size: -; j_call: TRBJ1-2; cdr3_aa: CASSPLQREIGYTF; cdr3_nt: TGTGCCAGCAGCCCCCTCCAAAGGGAGATCGGCTACACCTTC
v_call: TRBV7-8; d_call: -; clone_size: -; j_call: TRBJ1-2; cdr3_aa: CASSLPRALLESYTF; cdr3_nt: TGTGCCAGCAGCTTACCCCGTGCGCTTCTTGAAAGCTACACCTTC
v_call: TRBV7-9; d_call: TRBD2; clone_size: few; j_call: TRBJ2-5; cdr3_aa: CASSQTSGGKETQYF; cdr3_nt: TGTGCCAGCAGCCAGACTAGCGGGGGGAAAGAGACCCAGTACTTC
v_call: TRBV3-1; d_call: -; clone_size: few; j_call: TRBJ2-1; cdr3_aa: CASSQGGMTGQHNEQFF; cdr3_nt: TGTGCCAGCAGCCAAGGTGGGATGACGGGGCAACACAATGAGCAGTTCTTC
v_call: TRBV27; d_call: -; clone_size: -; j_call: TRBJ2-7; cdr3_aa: CASSLSGRPNVPYEQYF; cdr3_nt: TGTGCCAGCAGTTTATCAGGTCGTCCGAATGTTCCCTACGAGCAGTACTTC
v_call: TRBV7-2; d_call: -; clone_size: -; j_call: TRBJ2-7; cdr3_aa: CASSLALHRVPYEQYF; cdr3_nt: TGTGCCAGCAGCCTAGCCTTACACAGGGTTCCCTACGAGCAGTACTTC
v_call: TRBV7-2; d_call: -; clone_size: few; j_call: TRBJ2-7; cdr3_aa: CASSSLSGEQYF; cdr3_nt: TGTGCCAGCAGCTCTTTGTCAGGCGAGCAGTACTTC
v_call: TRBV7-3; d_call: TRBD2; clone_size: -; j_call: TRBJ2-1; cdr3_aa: CASSATGTSRSYNEQFF; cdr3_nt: TGTGCCAGCAGCGCCACCGGGACTAGCAGGAGCTACAATGAGCAGTTCTTC
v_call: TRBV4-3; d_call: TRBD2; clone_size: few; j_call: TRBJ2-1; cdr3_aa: CASSHWTSGGAGLIYEQFF; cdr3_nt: TGCGCCAGCAGCCATTGGACTAGCGGGGGGGCCGGATTAATCTATGAGCAGTTCTTC
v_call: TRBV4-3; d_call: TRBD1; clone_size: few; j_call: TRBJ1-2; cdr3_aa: CASSPGQGVIIIGSGYTF; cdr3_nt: TGCGCCAGCAGCCCGGGACAGGGGGTAATTATTATCGGAAGCGGCTACACCTTC
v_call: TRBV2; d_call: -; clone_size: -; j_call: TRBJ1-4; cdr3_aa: CASTLQAGEKLFF; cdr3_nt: TGTGCCAGCACCTTACAAGCGGGAGAAAAACTGTTTTTT
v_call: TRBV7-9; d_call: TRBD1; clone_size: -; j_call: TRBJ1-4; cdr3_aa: CASATDRDYRGSNEKLFF; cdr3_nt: TGTGCCAGCGCGACCGACAGGGATTATAGAGGATCTAATGAAAAACTGTTTTTT
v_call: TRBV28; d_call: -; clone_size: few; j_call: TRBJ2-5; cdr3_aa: CASQSSPGRGGETQYF; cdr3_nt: TGTGCCAGTCAGTCTTCCCCAGGCAGGGGAGGAGAGACCCAGTACTTC
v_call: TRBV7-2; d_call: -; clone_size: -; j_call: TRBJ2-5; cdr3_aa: CASSSARHGQETQYF; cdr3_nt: TGTGCCAGCAGCTCCGCCAGACACGGCCAAGAGACCCAGTACTTC
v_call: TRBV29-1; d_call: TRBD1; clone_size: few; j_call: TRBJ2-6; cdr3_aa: CSVNLGQGANVLTF; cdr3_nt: TGCAGCGTTAACTTGGGACAGGGGGCCAACGTCCTGACTTTC
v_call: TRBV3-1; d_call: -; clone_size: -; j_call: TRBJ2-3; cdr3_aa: CASSQVETRANTQYF; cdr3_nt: TGTGCCAGCAGCCAAGTTGAGACTAGGGCAAATACGCAGTATTTT
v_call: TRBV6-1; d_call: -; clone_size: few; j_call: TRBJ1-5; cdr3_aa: CASRDSDQPQHF; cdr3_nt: TGTGCCAGCAGGGACAGTGATCAGCCCCAGCATTTT
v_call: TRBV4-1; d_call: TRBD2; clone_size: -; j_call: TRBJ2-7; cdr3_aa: CASSQDTGTSGGSSYEQYF; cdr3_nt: TGCGCCAGCAGCCAGGATACCGGGACTAGCGGGGGGAGCTCCTACGAGCAGTACTTC
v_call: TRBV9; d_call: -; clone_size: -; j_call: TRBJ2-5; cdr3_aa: CASSVSGAEQETQYF; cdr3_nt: TGTGCCAGCAGCGTGTCAGGGGCTGAGCAAGAGACCCAGTACTTC
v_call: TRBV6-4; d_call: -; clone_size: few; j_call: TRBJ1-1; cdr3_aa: CASHPGGGRRTEAFF; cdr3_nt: TGTGCCAGTCACCCTGGGGGGGGAAGAAGGACTGAAGCTTTCTTT
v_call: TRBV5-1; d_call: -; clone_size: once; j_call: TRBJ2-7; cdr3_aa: CASRSTQGSGGEQYF; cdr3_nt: TGTGCCAGCAGGTCTACACAGGGCTCGGGGGGCGAGCAGTACTTC
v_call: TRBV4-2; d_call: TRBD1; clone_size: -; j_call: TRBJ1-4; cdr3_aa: CASSQEVGRGRKLFF; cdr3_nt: TGTGCCAGCAGCCAAGAGGTTGGCAGGGGGAGAAAACTGTTTTTT
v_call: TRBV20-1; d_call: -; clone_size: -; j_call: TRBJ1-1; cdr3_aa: CSAATVRGAEAFF; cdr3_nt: TGCAGTGCCGCCACAGTGCGCGGGGCTGAAGCTTTCTTT
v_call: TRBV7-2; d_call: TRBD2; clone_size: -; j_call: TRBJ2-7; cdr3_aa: CASSLAATSGGPPYEQYF; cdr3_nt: TGTGCCAGCAGCTTAGCGGCGACTAGCGGGGGGCCACCCTACGAGCAGTACTTC
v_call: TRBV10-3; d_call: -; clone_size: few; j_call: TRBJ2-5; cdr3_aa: CAISEIRGQETQYF; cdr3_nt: TGTGCCATCAGTGAGATCAGGGGTCAAGAGACCCAGTACTTC
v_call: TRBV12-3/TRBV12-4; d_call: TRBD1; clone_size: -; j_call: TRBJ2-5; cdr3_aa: CASGKTGGETQYF; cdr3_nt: TGTGCCAGCGGAAAAACAGGGGGAGAGACCCAGTACTTC
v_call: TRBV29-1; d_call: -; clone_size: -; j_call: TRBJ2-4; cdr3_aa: CSVGGVGGNGNIQYF; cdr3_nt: TGCAGCGTAGGAGGAGTCGGGGGCAATGGGAACATTCAGTACTTC
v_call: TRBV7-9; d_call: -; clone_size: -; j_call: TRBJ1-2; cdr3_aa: CASTPLRVAYGYTF; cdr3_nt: TGTGCCAGCACCCCACTGAGGGTGGCCTATGGCTACACCTTC
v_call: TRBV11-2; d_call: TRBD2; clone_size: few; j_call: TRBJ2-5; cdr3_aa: CASSLSRRGGETQYF; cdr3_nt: TGTGCCAGCAGCTTAAGTAGGCGCGGGGGTGAGACCCAGTACTTC
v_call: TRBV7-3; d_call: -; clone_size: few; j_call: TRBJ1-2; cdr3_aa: CASSLKAGTAYGYTF; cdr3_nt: TGTGCCAGCAGCTTAAAAGCAGGGACTGCCTATGGCTACACCTTC
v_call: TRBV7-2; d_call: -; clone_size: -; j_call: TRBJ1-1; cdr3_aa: CASSLADRSAIGTFF; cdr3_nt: TGTGCCAGCAGCTTAGCCGACAGGTCCGCAATTGGGACTTTCTTT
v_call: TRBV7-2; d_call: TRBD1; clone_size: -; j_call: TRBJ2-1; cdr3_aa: CASSLRQGSNNEQFF; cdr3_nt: TGTGCCAGCAGCCTTAGACAGGGGAGTAACAATGAGCAGTTCTTC
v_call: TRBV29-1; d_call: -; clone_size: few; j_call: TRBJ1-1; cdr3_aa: CSVEDPYTEAFF; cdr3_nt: TGCAGCGTTGAAGACCCCTACACTGAAGCTTTCTTT
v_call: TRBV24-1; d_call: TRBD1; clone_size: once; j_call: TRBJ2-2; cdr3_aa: CATRDRANAGERFF; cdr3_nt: TGTGCCACCCGGGACAGGGCAAACGCCGGGGAGCGGTTTTTT
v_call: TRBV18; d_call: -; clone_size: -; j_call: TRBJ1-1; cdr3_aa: CASSPRVEAFF; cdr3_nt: TGTGCCAGCTCGCCACGGGTTGAAGCTTTCTTT
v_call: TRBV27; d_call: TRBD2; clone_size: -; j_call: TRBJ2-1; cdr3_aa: CASRPGLAGGGSYKEQFF; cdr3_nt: TGTGCCAGCAGACCGGGACTAGCGGGGGGCGGCTCCTACAAAGAGCAGTTCTTC
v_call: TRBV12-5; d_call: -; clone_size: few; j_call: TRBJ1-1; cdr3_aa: CVSGLTGQEAFF; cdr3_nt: TGTGTTAGTGGTTTGACGGGACAAGAAGCTTTCTTT
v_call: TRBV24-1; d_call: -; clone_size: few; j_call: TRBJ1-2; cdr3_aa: CATSDPRGYGYTF; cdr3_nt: TGTGCCACCAGTGATCCCAGGGGCTATGGCTACACCTTC
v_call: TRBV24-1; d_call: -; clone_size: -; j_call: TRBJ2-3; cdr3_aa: CATSDAALSTDMQYF; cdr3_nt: TGTGCCACCAGTGATGCGGCCCTTAGCACAGATATGCAGTATTTT
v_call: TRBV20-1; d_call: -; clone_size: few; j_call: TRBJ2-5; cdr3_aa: CSARRGLETQYF; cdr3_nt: TGCAGTGCTAGGCGGGGGCTCGAGACCCAGTACTTC
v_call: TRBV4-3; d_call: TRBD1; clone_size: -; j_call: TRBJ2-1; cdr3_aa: CASSQVLAGTGTYNEQFF; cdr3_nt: TGCGCCAGCAGCCAAGTCCTTGCGGGGACAGGGACCTACAATGAGCAGTTCTTC
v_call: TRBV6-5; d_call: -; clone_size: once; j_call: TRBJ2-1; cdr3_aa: CASSTDRTDGNEQFF; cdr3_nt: TGTGCCAGCAGTACCGACCGCACCGATGGGAATGAGCAGTTCTTC
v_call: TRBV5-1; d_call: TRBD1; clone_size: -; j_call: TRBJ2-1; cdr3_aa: CASTPTGGNNEQFF; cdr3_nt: TGCGCCAGCACCCCGACAGGGGGTAACAATGAGCAGTTCTTC
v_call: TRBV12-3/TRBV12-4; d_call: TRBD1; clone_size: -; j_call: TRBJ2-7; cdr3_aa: CASSRRDSTYEQYF; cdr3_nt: TGTGCCAGCAGTAGACGGGACAGTACCTACGAGCAGTACTTC